This TCR beta chain comes out of a study of T cells in Graves' hyperthyroidism and ophthalmopathy. Study findings and constraints: Most thyroid-expanded clonotypes above 0.001 were also found in blood.

CDR1 and CDR2 from the germline V gene are SGHKS and YYEKEE (reference sequence). The V and J ends lost 0 bases and 8 bases respectively, with 14 bases between them. The CDR3 covers 14 residues. Patients showing uncontrolled infection, other autoimmune disease, pregnancy or lactation were ineligible. Note on this clonotype: Its antigen is undetermined.

RNA transcripts served as the template for amplifying TCR beta CDR3 regions. The HTBI primer set drove a first-round RT-PCR of the TCR CDR3. Each CDR3 protein is one row after TCRdb ran MiXCR on the multiplex PCR reads. The repertoire includes more than 300,000 distinct CDR3 sequences, 18% of them detected once, and 40% sits in the top ten. The origin of this receptor is a man younger than 35 with Graves' ophthalmopathy. This chain uses TRBV5-5 with TRBJ1-2; D is uncertain. The sample was blood. The CDR3 coding sequence is TGTGCCAGCAGCTTGGGGAGAACCCTAGGCGGCTACACCTTC. It is translated as CASSLGRTLGGYTF.